The 23 T cell receptor beta chains given below trace back to one sample, sequenced in a study of response to subunit inactivated influenza vaccine. TCRdb analysed the RT-PCR reads with MiXCR anew, one entry per CDR3 protein. The sample records about 520,000 distinct CDR3 sequences, about 25% being singletons. The sequences come from CD4+ T cells sorted from PBMCs, collected 5 days after vaccination. Receptors originate from a man between 50 and 59 years old who received an inactivated influenza vaccine.

The chain is built from TRBV5-1 and TRBJ2-5, with TRBD2 matching 14 bases. The CDR3 consists of 17 residues. Germline-derived CDR1 and CDR2 are SGHRS and YFSETQ. V trimming: 2 bases; J trimming: 1 base; junction bases outside the gene matches: 4. The CDR3 DNA follows: TGCGCCAGCAGCTTAGGAGGGACTAGCGGGGGCCAAGAGACCCAGTACTTC. Translated: CASSLGGTSGGQETQYF. Based on the CDR3 plus reference TRBV5-1 and TRBJ2-5, the full variable domain is KAGVTQTPRYLIKTRGQQVTLSCSPISGHRSVSWYQQTPGQGLQFLFEYFSETQRNKGNFPGRFSGRQFSNSRSEMNVSTLELGDSALYLCASSLGGTSGGQETQYFGPGTRLLVL.

This clonotype was counted only a few times. The chain uses TRBV20-1 and TRBJ2-7; D is possibly TRBD2 (5 bases). The CDR3 extends over 13 amino acids. CDR1 is DFQATT, CDR2 SNEGSKA, per germline (reference sequence). Between the trimmed V and J ends, which lost 3 bases and 1 base, there was a span of 10 bases. The CDR3 spells CSARGGLSYEQYF. The DNA for the CDR3 is TGCAGTGCTAGGGGCGGACTGTCCTACGAGCAGTACTTC.

The chain links TRBV5-6 to TRBJ2-7, with D unclear. The CDR3 contains 16 residues. CDR1 is SGHDT and CDR2 is YYEEEE in the germline V gene. V dropped 4 bases and J dropped 4 bases, with 21 bases sitting between them. CDR3 in DNA: TGTGCCAGCAGCCCAAGTGTCTCAGCGAGGTTTTACGAGCAGTACTTC. Translated: CASSPSVSARFYEQYF.

V gene TRBV11-2 combines with J gene TRBJ1-5; the D gene is possibly TRBD1 (5 bases). V was trimmed by 1 base and J by 3 bases, leaving 10 bases between them. The CDR3 totals 15 residues. From germline, CDR1 is SGHAT and CDR2 FQNNGV. CDR3 amino acids: CASSLGDVTNQPQHF. Written as DNA, the CDR3 is TGTGCCAGCAGCTTAGGGGACGTTACCAATCAGCCCCAGCATTTT. Supplemented by reference TRBV11-2 and TRBJ1-5, the full variable domain reads EAGVAQSPRYKIIEKRQSVAFWCNPISGHATLYWYQQILGQGPKLLIQFQNNGVVDDSQLPKDRFSAERLKGVDSTLKIQPAKLEDSAVYLCASSLGDVTNQPQHFGDGTRLSIL.

The chain employs TRBV5-1 and TRBJ1-4, with D possibly being TRBD1 (5 bases). The germline CDR1 and CDR2 sequences are SGHRS and YFSETQ. Between the trimmed V and J ends, which lost 2 bases and 6 bases, there was a span of 14 bases. This CDR3 has 15 amino acids. The CDR3 DNA is TGCGCCAGCAGCTTCGGGGGGATCATGGATGAAAAACTGTTTTTT. Its translation is CASSFGGIMDEKLFF.

This clonotype turned up a few times. The chain employs TRBV4-2 and TRBJ2-3, with 9 bases aligning to TRBD2. Germline CDR1 is LGHNA and CDR2 is YNFKEQ. The CDR3 is made up of 17 amino acids. With V trimmed by 0 bases and J by 5 bases, 9 bases remained unmatched. The DNA of the CDR3 is TGTGCCAGCAGCCAAGACTGGCGGGGGGGCCTCCGAGATACGCAGTATTTT. Protein product: CASSQDWRGGLRDTQYF.

This clonotype was seen a few times. This chain connects TRBV12-3 or TRBV12-4 to TRBJ1-2, with D tentatively TRBD1 (5 bases). V gave up 1 base and J gave up 1 base, with 7 bases separating them. This CDR3 is 14 amino acids long. The CDR3 region has the DNA TGTGCCAGCAGTTTAGACAGGAATAACTATGGCTACACCTTC. Translating gives CASSLDRNNYGYTF.

This clonotype came up a few times. The chain recombines TRBV2 with TRBJ2-7, with D tentatively TRBD1 or TRBD2 (6 bases each). The germline V gene has CDR1 SNHLY and CDR2 FYNNEI. The CDR3 length is 12 residues. V was trimmed by 6 bases and J by 7 bases, leaving 13 bases between them. CDR3 amino acids: CASRVTGAEQYF. The CDR3 bases are TGTGCCAGCAGGGTTACGGGGGCAGAGCAGTACTTC.

The chain employs TRBV12-3 or TRBV12-4 and TRBJ1-2; maybe TRBD1 (6 bases). V was cut by 7 bases and J by 0 bases, with 24 bases left in between. The CDR3 contains 18 residues. The CDR3 DNA sequence: TGTGCCAGCAACCCTCGGGGGCAGGGAGGATCGACTAACTATGGCTACACCTTC. Translated, it gives CASNPRGQGGSTNYGYTF.

This clonotype showed up just a few times. The chain has TRBV12-3 or TRBV12-4 and TRBJ2-3, with TRBD2 matching 7 bases. J lost 0 bases, V lost 5 bases, and 8 bases had no gene match. The CDR3 is made up of 16 amino acids. The DNA of the CDR3 is TGTGCCAGCAGTAAAGGCGGGGGTACTAGCACAGATACGCAGTATTTT. Amino acids: CASSKGGGTSTDTQYF.

V and J are TRBV28 and TRBJ2-1; the match to TRBD2 covers 8 bases. CDR1 is MDHEN, CDR2 SYDVKM, per germline. Trimming at V came to 3 bases and at J to 5 bases, leaving 6 bases not matched to a gene. The CDR3 loop spans 15 amino acids. The CDR3 protein is CASSFFGRANNEQFF. The CDR3 DNA reads as TGTGCCAGCAGTTTTTTCGGGAGGGCCAACAATGAGCAGTTCTTC.

This clonotype occurred many times. The chain links TRBV20-1 to TRBJ2-1; the match to TRBD2 covers 9 bases. The trim removed 1 base at V and 6 bases at J, leaving 10 bases unmatched. This CDR3 region has 16 residues. CDR1 DFQATT and CDR2 SNEGSKA come from the germline V gene (reference sequence). The CDR3 sequence: CSARGGGRAFRNEQFF. The CDR3 DNA follows: TGCAGTGCTAGAGGGGGCGGGAGGGCCTTCCGCAATGAGCAGTTCTTC.

The CDR3 here is CASSAWGQRYNEQFF. CDR3 DNA sequence: TGTGCCAGCAGCGCGTGGGGACAGAGATACAATGAGCAGTTCTTC. The chain is built from TRBV11-2 and TRBJ2-1, with 7 bases fitting TRBD1. The V gene end was trimmed by 5 bases and the J gene end by 4 bases; junction bases not matched to a gene: 8. The CDR3 contains 15 residues. CDR1 SGHAT and CDR2 FQNNGV come from the germline V gene.

This clonotype was found a few times. The chain couples TRBV3-1 to TRBJ2-1; the match to TRBD2 covers 11 bases. Trimming took 1 base from V and 9 from J; bases not matched to a gene: 5. This CDR3 has 15 amino acids. Germline CDR1 LGHDT, CDR2 YNNKEL (reference sequence). The CDR3 DNA sequence: TGTGCCAGCAGCCAAGTCATGACTAGCGGGGCTGAGCAGTTCTTC. Its protein is CASSQVMTSGAEQFF.

The V gene is TRBV11-1, the J gene TRBJ2-5, with D perhaps TRBD2 (6 bases). The germline V and J ends were trimmed by 0 bases and 3 bases, with 11 bases remaining between them. The CDR3 is 15 residues long. Germline CDR1 reads SGHAT; CDR2 reads FQDESV (reference sequence). The CDR3 DNA reads as TGTGCCAGCAGCTTAGCAAGAGGGGAGGAAGAGACCCAGTACTTC. Its protein product is CASSLARGEEETQYF.

This clonotype has ten or more counts. The chain has TRBV12-3 or TRBV12-4 and TRBJ2-4; no reliable D call. This CDR3 contains 16 residues. V lost 8 bases and J 0 bases, leaving 17 bases between the germline ends. CDR3 protein: CASLPNEALAKNIQYF. Written as DNA, the CDR3 is TGTGCCAGCCTCCCCAATGAGGCTCTAGCCAAAAACATTCAGTACTTC.

J is TRBJ2-3 and V is TRBV5-1; D is unresolved. This CDR3 region has 15 residues. Germline V gives CDR1 SGHRS, CDR2 YFSETQ. Trimming removed 2 bases at V and 3 bases at J, with 13 bases between. For the CDR3, the DNA is TGCGCCAGCAGCTTCCTAGGCGGTGGGACAGATACGCAGTATTTT. Amino acid sequence: CASSFLGGGTDTQYF.

The CDR3 DNA sequence: TGTGCCAGCAGTGAACGCTCGTGGGGGTCACAAGAGACCCAGTACTTC. This gives the protein CASSERSWGSQETQYF. The chain employs TRBV6-1 and TRBJ2-5, with D perhaps TRBD1 or TRBD2 (5 bases each). V lost 2 bases, J lost 2 bases, and 15 bases lay in between. There are 16 residues in the CDR3. Germline assignment: CDR1 MNHNS and CDR2 SASEGT.

This clonotype was counted a few times. This chain connects TRBV10-3 to TRBJ2-7, with 10 bases identical to TRBD2. The CDR3 extends over 15 amino acids. V dropped 6 bases and J dropped 2; count of bases not matched to a gene: 7. Germline V gene data show CDR1 as ENHRY and CDR2 as SYGVKD. The CDR3 nucleotides read TGTGCCATCAGCTCCGGGACTAGCGTGACCTACGAGCAGTACTTC. It codes for CAISSGTSVTYEQYF.

This clonotype came up a few times. CDR3 nucleotides: TGTGCCAGCAGCATGAGAGGGCAGGATAATTCACCCCTCCACTTT. Its protein is CASSMRGQDNSPLHF. The chain combines TRBV7-2 with TRBJ1-6, with D uncertain. Trimming removed 5 bases at V and 5 bases at J, with 13 bases between. Looked up from germline, CDR1 is SGHTA and CDR2 is FQGNSA. The CDR3 totals 15 residues.

This clonotype showed up just a few times. The chain has TRBV6-5 and TRBJ2-3, with D perhaps TRBD1 or TRBD2 (5 bases each). CDR3 size: 14 residues. The ends were cut back, 5 bases at V and 4 bases at J, with 13 bases in the middle. From germline, CDR1 is MNHEY and CDR2 SVGAGI. The CDR3 DNA follows: TGTGCCAGCAGTCCCCCGGGGCAGCCAGATACGCAGTATTTT. This gives the protein CASSPPGQPDTQYF.

V and J are TRBV6-5 and TRBJ1-6, with a weak D call TRBD1 (6 bases). V was clipped by 0 bases and J by 5 bases, with 14 bases between them. CDR3 length equals 17 residues. Germline V gives CDR1 MNHEY, CDR2 SVGAGI. The CDR3 nucleotides read TGTGCCAGCAGTTACTCGAGGGACATGCGGGATAATTCACCCCTCCACTTT. Its protein product is CASSYSRDMRDNSPLHF.

This clonotype has just a few counts. This chain's CDR3 is CASRKAGRLYEQFF. CDR3 coding DNA: TGTGCCAGCAGAAAAGCGGGGAGGTTGTATGAGCAGTTCTTC. The gene calls are TRBV6-1 and TRBJ2-1; TRBD2 matches at 7 bases. CDR1 and CDR2 (germline): MNHNS, SASEGT. V lost 6 bases to trimming and J lost 8 bases; unmatched junction nucleotides: 10. This CDR3 is 14 amino acids long.